Below, 18 T cell receptor beta chains from the same sample are listed, as sequenced in a study of naive and memory T cell subsets. Both TRBC1 and TRBC2 were covered by a beta constant-region primer of two equimolar oligonucleotides. Nested alpha and beta constant-region primers with the SP2 primer drove four PCR rounds on ligated cDNA. TCRdb ran MiXCR on the UMI-ligation and nested PCR reads and lists one entry per CDR3 protein. The sample records some 30,000 distinct CDR3 sequences, less than 20% being singletons. Sequencing was performed on effector memory CD4+ T cells from blood. Stated subset: effector memory, CD45RA- CD27-. These receptors originate from a human donor in good health.

This clonotype was found a few times. The V and J genes are TRBV7-2 and TRBJ2-7; TRBD2 might be the D (6 bases). Trimming stripped 5 bases from V and 6 bases from J, with 17 bases between. This CDR3 region has 14 residues. Germline-derived CDR1 and CDR2 are SGHTA and FQGNSA. The CDR3 bases are TGTGCCAGCAGCCCCTATGGAGGGGTGGGCGAGCAGTACTTC. Translating gives CASSPYGGVGEQYF.

This clonotype was seen repeatedly, ten times or more. CDR3: CASSKGLAGVEQFF. The CDR3 region has the DNA TGCGCCAGCAGCAAGGGACTAGCGGGAGTTGAGCAGTTCTTC. The J gene is TRBJ2-1, the V gene TRBV5-1; TRBD2 matches 14 bases. The CDR3 length is 14 residues. CDR1 SGHRS and CDR2 YFSETQ come from the germline V gene. V lost 4 bases and J lost 9; bases outside the gene matches: 3.

A few counts support this clonotype. The chain combines TRBV11-2 with TRBJ2-5; 14 positions match TRBD2. From germline, CDR1 is SGHAT and CDR2 FQNNGV. This CDR3 spans 17 amino acids. The trim removed 4 bases at V and 2 bases at J, leaving 6 bases unmatched. The CDR3 here is CASSSPGLAGVQETQYF. CDR3 DNA: TGTGCCAGCAGCTCCCCGGGACTAGCGGGAGTACAAGAGACCCAGTACTTC.

This clonotype was observed a handful of times. The V and J genes are TRBV20-1 and TRBJ2-7; TRBD1 matches at 11 bases. After removal of 5 bases from V and 5 bases from J, the junction contained 5 bases not matched to a gene. The CDR3 runs to 13 residues. Germline CDR1 is DFQATT and CDR2 is SNEGSKA (reference sequence). CDR3 coding DNA: TGCAGTGCTGGACAGGGGGCGCGAAACGAGCAGTACTTC. It specifies CSAGQGARNEQYF.

The chain is built from TRBV6-6 and TRBJ2-2; no firm D call. V gave up 1 base and J gave up 6 bases, with 3 bases separating them. Germline V gene data show CDR1 as MNHNY and CDR2 as SVGAGI (reference sequence). The CDR3 is 12 residues long. The DNA of the CDR3 is TGTGCCAGCAGTTACTGGGCCGGGGAGCTGTTTTTT. Translating gives CASSYWAGELFF.

V and J are TRBV7-9 and TRBJ2-7, with 13 bases that match TRBD2. V shed 5 bases and J 5 bases; nucleotides not matched to a gene: 6. From germline, CDR1 is SEHNR and CDR2 FQNEAQ (reference sequence). The CDR3 has 15 residues. The CDR3 region has the DNA TGTGCCAGCAGCCTCGGACTAGCGGGAGCCCACGAGCAGTACTTC. It encodes CASSLGLAGAHEQYF.

This clonotype has a count of ten or more. The rearrangement uses TRBV12-3 or TRBV12-4 and TRBJ2-3, with D hard to call. CDR3 length: 12 amino acids. Trimming stripped 7 bases from V and 8 bases from J, with 13 bases between. The CDR3 DNA reads as TGTGCCAGCAACCAAGTTCAAGCTACGCAGTATTTT. Translated: CASNQVQATQYF.

This clonotype was found a few times. V gene TRBV5-5 combines with J gene TRBJ2-7; D gene unclear. This CDR3 has 16 amino acids. Looked up from germline, CDR1 is SGHKS and CDR2 is YYEKEE (reference sequence). Trimming took 0 bases from V and 0 from J, leaving 13 bases between them. This CDR3 reads CASSLVRWGSSYEQYF. The DNA for the CDR3 is TGTGCCAGCAGCTTGGTAAGGTGGGGAAGCTCCTACGAGCAGTACTTC.

The chain uses TRBV7-9 and TRBJ2-1, with D tentatively TRBD2 (6 bases). The CDR3 sequence is 15 residues long. V lost 5 bases, J lost 8 bases, and 19 bases lay in between. From germline, CDR1 is SEHNR and CDR2 FQNEAQ (reference sequence). CDR3: CASSRGTPSGDEQFF. Here the CDR3 DNA reads TGTGCCAGCAGCCGCGGGACTCCCTCCGGTGATGAGCAGTTCTTC.

The chain joins TRBV19 to TRBJ1-5, with 8 positions matching TRBD1. The CDR3 is 16 amino acids. CDR1 is LNHDA and CDR2 is SQIVND in the germline V gene (reference sequence). The trim removed 3 bases at V and 2 bases at J, leaving 6 bases unmatched. In DNA, the CDR3 is TGTGCCAGTAGTATGAGGACAGGGATGGGCAATCAGCCCCAGCATTTT. This gives the protein CASSMRTGMGNQPQHF.

The table lists this clonotype with many counts. The chain is built from TRBV7-6 and TRBJ1-1, with 8 bases matching TRBD1. V lost 3 bases to trimming and J lost 3 bases; unmatched junction nucleotides: 3. CDR3 length equals 14 residues. CDR1 SGHVS and CDR2 FNYEAQ come from the germline V gene. The CDR3 nucleotides are TGTGCCAGCAGCTTGACGACAGGGGACACTGAAGCTTTCTTT. Encoded protein: CASSLTTGDTEAFF.

The chain joins TRBV11-2 to TRBJ1-5; D is undetermined. Trimming took 1 base from V and 5 from J, leaving 9 bases between them. Germline V lookup: CDR1 SGHAT, CDR2 FQNNGV. The CDR3 sequence is 14 residues long. The CDR3 region is CASSLAAGHQPQHF. The CDR3 DNA reads as TGTGCCAGCAGCTTAGCGGCAGGTCATCAGCCCCAGCATTTT.

This clonotype was observed at least ten times. The gene calls are TRBV6-4 and TRBJ1-1, with a tentative D call TRBD1 (5 bases). V lost 3 bases, J lost 1 base, and 9 bases lay in between. Germline V gene data show CDR1 as MRHNA and CDR2 as SNTAGT. CDR3 length: 14 amino acids. Here the CDR3 DNA reads TGTGCCAGCAGTGATACCGACAGGAACACTGAAGCTTTCTTT. This codes for CASSDTDRNTEAFF.

This clonotype appeared once. V usage is TRBV2 and J usage is TRBJ2-1; D might be TRBD1 (6 bases). The germline V gene encodes CDR1 SNHLY and CDR2 FYNNEI. The CDR3 extends over 15 amino acids. The V gene lost 8 bases and the J gene lost 4 bases, with 18 bases spanning the gap. The CDR3 DNA is TGTGCCAGCGCTTTTCAGGGGACACGGTACAATGAGCAGTTCTTC. Translated: CASAFQGTRYNEQFF.

V gene TRBV5-1 combines with J gene TRBJ2-5, with TRBD2 as a possible D gene (5 bases). The germline CDR1 and CDR2 sequences are SGHRS and YFSETQ. The V end lost 1 base, the J end lost 1 base, and 8 bases lay between the germline ends. CDR3 length: 14 residues. This chain's CDR3 is CASSLLGVQETQYF. In nucleotides, the CDR3 is TGCGCCAGCAGCTTGTTGGGAGTCCAAGAGACCCAGTACTTC.

This clonotype was picked up many times. The V call is TRBV20-1, the J call TRBJ2-1; D not resolved. Germline V lookup: CDR1 DFQATT, CDR2 SNEGSKA (reference sequence). With 2 bases removed from V and 0 bases from J, the gap between germline ends came to 8 bases. The CDR3 contains 14 residues. For the CDR3, the DNA is TGCAGTGCTAGAAACAGAAACTCCTACAATGAGCAGTTCTTC. Amino acid sequence: CSARNRNSYNEQFF.

This clonotype came up a few times. This chain uses TRBV7-6 with TRBJ1-1, with 7 bases lining up with TRBD1. This CDR3 contains 15 residues. V lost 5 bases, J lost 0 bases, and 6 bases stayed unmatched. Germline V gives CDR1 SGHVS, CDR2 FNYEAQ. CDR3 in DNA: TGTGCCAGCAGCCCATACGGACAGGTGAACACTGAAGCTTTCTTT. Residues: CASSPYGQVNTEAFF.

This chain joins TRBV2 and TRBJ1-2, with D possibly TRBD1 on 5 matching bases. This CDR3 is 14 amino acids long. V was pared by 6 bases and J by 5 bases, with 16 bases between. Germline V gene data show CDR1 as SNHLY and CDR2 as FYNNEI. The CDR3, as DNA: TGTGCCAGCAGGGGCAGGGCGTCATTATATGGCTACACCTTC. Protein: CASRGRASLYGYTF.